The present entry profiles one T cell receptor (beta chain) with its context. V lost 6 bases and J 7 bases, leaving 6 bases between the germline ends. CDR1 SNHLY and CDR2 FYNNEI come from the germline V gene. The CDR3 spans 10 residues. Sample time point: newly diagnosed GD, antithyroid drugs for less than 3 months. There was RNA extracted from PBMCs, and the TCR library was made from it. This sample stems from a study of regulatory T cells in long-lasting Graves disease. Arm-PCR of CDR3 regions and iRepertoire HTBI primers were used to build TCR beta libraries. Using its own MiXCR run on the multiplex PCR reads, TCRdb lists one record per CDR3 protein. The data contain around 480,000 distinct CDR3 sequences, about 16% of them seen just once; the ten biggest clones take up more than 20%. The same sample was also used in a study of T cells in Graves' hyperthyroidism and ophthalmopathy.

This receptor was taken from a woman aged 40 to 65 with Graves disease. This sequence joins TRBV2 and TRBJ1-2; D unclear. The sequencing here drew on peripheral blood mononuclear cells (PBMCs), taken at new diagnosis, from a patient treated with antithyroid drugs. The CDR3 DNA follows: TGTGCCAGCAGGGTGGCTGGCTACACCTTC. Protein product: CASRVAGYTF.